This TCR beta chain derives from a study of shared clonotypes between healthy human individuals. Trimming removed 1 base from V and 4 bases from J, with 9 bases in between. Germline CDR1 reads MGHDK; CDR2 reads SYGVNS. This CDR3 contains 14 residues. In the original processing: As immunoSEQ supplied junction-only sequences (without quality scores), filtering differed. The assay was immunoSEQ multiplex PCR, and TCRdb's table has in-frame clones only and misses some. The DNA was the basis for D and trimming; V, J and clone size are from that table. The sample comprises 2 million to 2.5 million clones, around 92% of which are singletons, and 0.37% rests with the top ten. Every contributor of samples was a Caucasian grown-up residing in Nashville, Tennessee. This clone appeared once. Its specificity is not known. The study, taken as a whole, reports: Rarefaction exposed incomplete sorted-subset sequencing despite large depth. Lower generation probabilities were found for non-shared clonotypes than for those shared by all four donors.

The sequence was obtained from a man aged 18 to 29 in good health. Some clones in this sample may be carry-over from other donors' samples. The rearrangement joins TRBV25-1 to TRBJ2-3; no firm D call. Sequenced sample: naive CD4+ T cells from PBMCs. Subset meaning: CD45RA+ positively selected. Written as DNA, the CDR3 is TGTGCCAGCAGTGAATTCCAAAGGGCAGATACGCAGTATTTT. It encodes CASSEFQRADTQYF.